The next 4 T cell receptor beta chains were all read from a single sample in a study of T cells after yellow fever vaccination. TCRdb itself ran the 5' RACE reads through MiXCR, one entry per CDR3 protein. The repertoire holds hundreds of thousands of distinct CDR3 sequences, about a sixth seen once, with roughly 17% in the top ten. The material sequenced was PBMCs, taken 5 days after the first yellow fever vaccination. The receptors derive from a man between 18 and 35 years old who received the YFV17D yellow fever vaccine.

The chain combines TRBV7-2 with TRBJ2-5; D assignment may be TRBD1 or TRBD2 (6 bases each). This CDR3 has 15 residues. CDR1 SGHTA and CDR2 FQGNSA come from the germline V gene. Trimming removed 6 bases at V and 0 bases at J, with 14 bases between. The CDR3 DNA reads TGTGCCAGCAGACGACAGGTAGCGGACCAAGAGACCCAGTACTTC. Translated, it gives CASRRQVADQETQYF.

In this sample, this clonotype turned up a few times. The rearrangement joins TRBV29-1 to TRBJ2-1; the D gene is possibly TRBD1 (5 bases). The CDR3 covers 15 residues. The germline gives CDR1 SQVTM, CDR2 ANQGSEA. Trimming removed 5 bases at V and 0 bases at J, with 14 bases between. CDR3 sequence reads: CSVYTRASSYNEQFF. The CDR3 DNA reads TGCAGCGTTTACACCAGGGCGAGCTCCTACAATGAGCAGTTCTTC.

This rearrangement joins TRBV9 to TRBJ2-1; D may correspond to TRBD1 or TRBD2 (6 bases each). From germline, CDR1 is SGDLS and CDR2 YYNGEE. The V gene lost 3 bases and the J gene lost 7 bases, with 17 bases spanning the gap. This CDR3 has 15 amino acids. CDR3 sequence reads: CASSDPGGSKNEQFF. CDR3 in DNA: TGTGCCAGCAGCGACCCCGGGGGCTCTAAGAATGAGCAGTTCTTC.

This clonotype was found a few times. This chain joins TRBV20-1 and TRBJ1-5; possible D gene TRBD1, 5 bases. V was trimmed by 4 bases and J by 7 bases, leaving 14 bases between them. This CDR3 region has 13 residues. Germline loops: CDR1 DFQATT, CDR2 SNEGSKA (reference sequence). The CDR3 region is CSANTGLDQPQHF. The CDR3 nucleotides are TGCAGTGCTAACACAGGTTTAGACCAGCCCCAGCATTTT.